The source of this TCR beta chain is a study of T cells in Graves' hyperthyroidism and ophthalmopathy. Ten or more counts support this clonotype. Regions amplified from RNA transcripts were the TCR beta CDR3 regions. HTBI primers were employed in a first-round RT-PCR of the TCR CDR3. From the multiplex PCR reads, TCRdb called clonotypes with MiXCR, one entry per CDR3 protein. This repertoire shows about 250,000 distinct CDR3 sequences, about 25% found once; its top ten account for about a third. The length of the CDR3 is 18 residues. From germline, CDR1 is MNHEY and CDR2 SVGEGT. V lost 2 bases and J 0 bases, leaving 17 bases between the germline ends.

The sequence derives from a woman between 35 and 50 years old with Graves' ophthalmopathy. The sequencing sample was made of blood. The rearrangement joins TRBV6-2 or TRBV6-3 to TRBJ1-5; maybe TRBD1 (6 bases). The CDR3 DNA is TGTGCCAGCAGTTACGAGTTTTTGGACAGTTATAGCAATCAGCCCCAGCATTTT. Translation gives CASSYEFLDSYSNQPQHF.